These 16 T cell receptor beta chains share one sample of origin, sequenced in a study of radiotherapy plus CTLA-4 blockade in lung cancer. The repertoire was sequenced with immunoSEQ multiplex PCR; TCRdb's copy has only in-frame clones and lacks some. The sample includes more than 100,000 clones, about nine tenths of them seen just once. The starting material was peripheral blood, obtained from a patient treated with radiotherapy plus ipilimumab. The receptor set was obtained from a human donor with non-small cell lung cancer that progressed on radiotherapy plus ipilimumab.

As DNA, the CDR3 is TGTGCCATCGGGGACAGGGAAGACAATGAGCAGTTCTTC. Amino acid sequence: CAIGDREDNEQFF. The V gene is TRBV10-3, the J gene TRBJ2-1, with 9 bases aligning to TRBD1. J gave up 5 bases and V 8 bases, and 4 bases lay outside the gene matches. CDR3 length equals 13 residues. Per germline, CDR1 ENHRY and CDR2 SYGVKD.

This chain links TRBV11-2 with TRBJ1-5; TRBD1 matches at 7 bases. The germline V gene has CDR1 SGHAT and CDR2 FQNNGV. The CDR3 is 13 amino acids. The V segment lost 5 bases and the J segment 5 bases; nucleotides outside the gene matches: 3. CDR3 DNA sequence: TGTGCCAGCAGCCCGACAGGGTATCAGCCCCAGCATTTT. Translating it yields CASSPTGYQPQHF.

As DNA, the CDR3 is TGTGCCAGCAGTGTAAGGGATATCTACGAGCAGTACTTC. Translation gives CASSVRDIYEQYF. V usage is TRBV6-1 and J usage is TRBJ2-7; D gene unclear. The V gene lost 4 bases and the J gene lost 3 bases, with 10 bases spanning the gap. Germline values: CDR1 MNHNS, CDR2 SASEGT. The CDR3 has 13 residues.

This clone was recorded a few times. CDR3 coding DNA: TGCGCCAGCAGCCACAGAAACACCATATATTTT. As protein: CASSHRNTIYF. The V gene is TRBV4-1, the J gene TRBJ1-3, with no clear D. This CDR3 has 11 residues. Germline V CDR1 and CDR2: MGHRA, YSYEKL. Trimming took off 3 bases at V and 5 bases at J, with 2 bases between the two ends.

The V and J genes are TRBV6-6 and TRBJ2-2; TRBD2 aligns across 7 bases. Germline V CDR1 and CDR2: MNHNY, SVGAGI (reference sequence). The CDR3 is 16 residues long. Trimming took 5 bases from V and 1 from J; bases not matched to a gene: 7. In DNA form, the CDR3 reads TGTGCCAGCAGTCCCGGACTAGTCTTGAACACCGGGGAGCTGTTTTTT. This encodes CASSPGLVLNTGELFF.

The chain joins TRBV7-9 to TRBJ2-6, with 9 bases aligning to TRBD1. The germline V gene has CDR1 SEHNR and CDR2 FQNEAQ (reference sequence). This CDR3 has 18 amino acids. After removal of 5 bases from V and 1 base from J, the junction contained 9 bases not matched to a gene. CDR3 residues: CASSPAGTGFSGANVLTF. CDR3 sequence (DNA): TGTGCCAGCAGCCCTGCCGGGACAGGGTTTTCTGGGGCCAACGTCCTGACTTTC.

The chain has TRBV27 and TRBJ2-1, with 9 bases aligning to TRBD2. The junction had 11 bases not matched to a gene; V was cut back by 5 bases and J by 9 bases. The CDR3 spans 15 residues. The germline gives CDR1 MNHEY, CDR2 SMNVEV (reference sequence). In DNA, the CDR3 is TGTGCCAGCAGTGACGGTAGCGGGAGTTATGGTGAGCAGTTCTTC. Residues: CASSDGSGSYGEQFF.

The V gene is TRBV7-9, the J gene TRBJ2-7; D assignment may be TRBD1 or TRBD2 (5 bases each). CDR1 is SEHNR and CDR2 is FQNEAQ in the germline V gene (reference sequence). Between the trimmed V and J ends, which lost 11 bases and 0 bases, there was a span of 26 bases. The CDR3 covers 17 residues. The CDR3 DNA sequence: TGTGCCGTCTCTGGCTTTCCCGGGGCGGAAAGCTCCTACGAGCAGTACTTC. Translating it yields CAVSGFPGAESSYEQYF.

The gene calls are TRBV5-4 and TRBJ2-1; D possibly uses TRBD1 or TRBD2 (5 bases each). CDR3 length: 13 residues. V lost 4 bases and J lost 9, with 14 bases in between. Germline CDR1 is SGHNT and CDR2 is YYREEE (reference sequence). The CDR3, as DNA: TGTGCCAGCAGCCAGGGAGTGGTCGGTGAGCAGTTCTTC. Encoded protein: CASSQGVVGEQFF.

This clone was found a few times. The chain joins TRBV18 to TRBJ2-7; 9 bases are a match to TRBD1. Germline CDR1 KGHSH, CDR2 LQKENI. The ends lost 2 bases at V and 4 bases at J; junction bases unmatched: 0. The length of the CDR3 is 13 residues. CDR3 protein: CASSPGTGYEQYF. CDR3 DNA: TGTGCCAGCTCACCAGGGACAGGGTACGAGCAGTACTTC.

This clone was observed a single time. This chain links TRBV5-1 with TRBJ1-3, with TRBD1 identical over 10 bases. The J segment lost 6 bases and the V segment lost 3 bases, leaving 3 bases of the junction unmatched. CDR1 and CDR2 from the germline V gene are SGHRS and YFSETQ. The CDR3 is 14 residues long. The CDR3 region is CASSYGQGENTIYF. CDR3 coding DNA: TGCGCCAGCAGCTATGGACAGGGGGAAAACACCATATATTTT.

The gene calls are TRBV5-1 and TRBJ2-1; 11 bases are a match to TRBD2. This CDR3 is 17 amino acids long. From germline, CDR1 is SGHRS and CDR2 YFSETQ. The V gene end was trimmed by 4 bases and the J gene end by 0 bases; junction bases not matched to a gene: 6. As DNA, the CDR3 is TGCGCCAGCAGCCAACTAGCGGGAGTTAGCTCCTACAATGAGCAGTTCTTC. It specifies CASSQLAGVSSYNEQFF.

CDR3 sequence: CASSPVASHGYTF. DNA of the CDR3: TGTGCCAGCAGCCCGGTGGCCTCCCATGGCTACACCTTC. The chain recombines TRBV11-2 with TRBJ1-2; D uncertain. CDR3 length: 13 amino acids. Per germline, CDR1 SGHAT and CDR2 FQNNGV. V was pared by 5 bases and J by 6 bases, with 13 bases between.

In this sample, this clone turned up once. The CDR3 sequence: CASIDRNADTIYF. CDR3 bases: TGTGCCAGTATAGACAGGAATGCGGACACCATATATTTT. This chain links TRBV19 with TRBJ1-3; maybe TRBD1 (6 bases). With 7 bases removed from V and 8 bases from J, the gap between germline ends came to 15 bases. Germline V lookup: CDR1 LNHDA, CDR2 SQIVND (reference sequence). This CDR3 comprises 13 residues.

V usage is TRBV2 and J usage is TRBJ1-5, with D perhaps matching TRBD1 (5 bases). Deletions cut 5 bases from V and 7 bases from J, with 24 bases between. The germline CDR1 and CDR2 sequences are SNHLY and FYNNEI. The CDR3 length is 17 residues. This CDR3 reads CASSHRDGPYQRQPQHF. In DNA, the CDR3 is TGTGCCAGCAGTCACCGGGACGGCCCATACCAAAGGCAGCCCCAGCATTTT.

This chain links TRBV11-3 with TRBJ2-1, with 9 positions matching TRBD2. Germline V CDR1 and CDR2: SGHNT, YENEEA. V dropped 4 bases and J dropped 6; count of bases not matched to a gene: 7. The CDR3 sequence is 15 residues long. This CDR3 is CASSSSGGKGNEQFF. The CDR3 DNA reads as TGTGCCAGCAGCTCCAGCGGGGGGAAGGGCAATGAGCAGTTCTTC.